This entry concerns a single TCR beta chain. The target antigen is unknown. The data are from a study of shared clonotypes between healthy human individuals. V was pared by 0 bases and J by 2 bases, with 5 bases of the junction left unmatched. The CDR3 is 16 residues long. Germline CDR1 reads SGHDT; CDR2 reads YYEEEE. Points from the study as a whole: Sharing across four donors was highest in naive CD4 (approximately 5%) and lowest in memory CD8 (approximately 0.4%). Among donors, sharing of clonotypes was expected to be affected by sequencing depth. Non-shared clonotypes were found to have lower generation probabilities than the clonotypes that were shared by all four of the sorted-subset donors.

Genomic DNA of every subset was divided equally among multiple immunoSEQ plates. TCRdb's copy holds only in-frame clones and misses some; the assay was immunoSEQ multiplex PCR. This table holds under 550,000 clones, almost 97% found once. Sequenced: naive CD4+ T cells sorted from blood. The subset denotes: CD45RA+ positively selected. The chain carries TRBV5-6 and TRBJ1-1, with 9 positions matching TRBD1. The TCR originated in a woman younger than 45 in good health. The CDR3 nucleotides are TGTGCCAGCAGCTTGGAGAAGACAGGGGGTAACACTGAAGCTTTCTTT. Its translation: CASSLEKTGGNTEAFF.